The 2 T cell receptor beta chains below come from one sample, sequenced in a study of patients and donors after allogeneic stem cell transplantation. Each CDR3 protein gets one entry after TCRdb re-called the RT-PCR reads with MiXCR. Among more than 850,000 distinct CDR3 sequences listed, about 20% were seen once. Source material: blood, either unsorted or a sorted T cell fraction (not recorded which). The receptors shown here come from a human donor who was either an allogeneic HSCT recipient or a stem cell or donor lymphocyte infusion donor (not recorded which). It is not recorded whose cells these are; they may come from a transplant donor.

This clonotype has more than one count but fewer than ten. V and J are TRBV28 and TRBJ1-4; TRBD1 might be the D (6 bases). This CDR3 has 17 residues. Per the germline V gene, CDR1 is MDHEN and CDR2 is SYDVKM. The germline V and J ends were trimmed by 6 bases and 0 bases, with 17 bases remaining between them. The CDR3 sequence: CASRQGLQSPTNEKLFF. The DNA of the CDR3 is TGTGCCAGCAGACAGGGACTGCAGAGCCCAACTAATGAAAAACTGTTTTTT.

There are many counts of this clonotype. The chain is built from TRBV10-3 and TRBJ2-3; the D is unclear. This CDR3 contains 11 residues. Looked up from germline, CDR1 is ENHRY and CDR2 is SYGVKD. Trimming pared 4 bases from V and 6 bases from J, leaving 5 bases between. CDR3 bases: TGTGCCATCAGTGTGGGTGATACGCAGTATTTT. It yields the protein CAISVGDTQYF.